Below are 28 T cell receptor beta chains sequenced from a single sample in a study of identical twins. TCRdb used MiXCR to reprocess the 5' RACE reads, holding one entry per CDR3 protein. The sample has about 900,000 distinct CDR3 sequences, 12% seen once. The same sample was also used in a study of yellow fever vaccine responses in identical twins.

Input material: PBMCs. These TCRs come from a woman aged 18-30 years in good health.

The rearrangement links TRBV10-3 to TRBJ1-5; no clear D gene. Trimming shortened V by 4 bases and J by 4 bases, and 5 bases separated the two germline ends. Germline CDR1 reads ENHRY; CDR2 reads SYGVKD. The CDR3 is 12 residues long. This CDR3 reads CAISGINQPQHF. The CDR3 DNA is TGTGCCATCAGTGGGATAAATCAGCCCCAGCATTTT.

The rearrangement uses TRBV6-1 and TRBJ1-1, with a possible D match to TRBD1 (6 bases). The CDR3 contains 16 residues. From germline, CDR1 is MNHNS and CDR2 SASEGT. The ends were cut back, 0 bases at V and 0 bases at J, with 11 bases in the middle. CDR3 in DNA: TGTGCCAGCAGTGAAGCGATGGCAGGGGTGAACACTGAAGCTTTCTTT. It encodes CASSEAMAGVNTEAFF.

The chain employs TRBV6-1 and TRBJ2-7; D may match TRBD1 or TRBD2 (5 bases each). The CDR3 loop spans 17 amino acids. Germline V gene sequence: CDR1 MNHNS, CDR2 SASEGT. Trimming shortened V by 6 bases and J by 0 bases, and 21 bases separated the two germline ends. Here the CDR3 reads CASSSYRGPRPSYEQYV. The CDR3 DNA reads TGTGCCAGCAGCTCATACCGGGGACCTCGACCCTCCTACGAGCAGTACGTC.

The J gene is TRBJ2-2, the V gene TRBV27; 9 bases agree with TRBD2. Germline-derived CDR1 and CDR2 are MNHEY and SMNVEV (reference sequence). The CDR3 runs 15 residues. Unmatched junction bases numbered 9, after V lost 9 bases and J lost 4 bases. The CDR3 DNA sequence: TGTGCCAGAAGCTGGCGGGGGGGCTGCACCGGGGAGCTGTTTTTT. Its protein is CARSWRGGCTGELFF.

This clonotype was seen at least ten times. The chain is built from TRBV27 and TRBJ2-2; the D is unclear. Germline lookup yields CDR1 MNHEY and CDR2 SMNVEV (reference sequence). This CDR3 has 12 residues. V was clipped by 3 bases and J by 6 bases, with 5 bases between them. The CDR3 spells CASSLTAGELFF. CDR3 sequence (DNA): TGTGCCAGCAGTTTGACCGCCGGGGAGCTGTTTTTT.

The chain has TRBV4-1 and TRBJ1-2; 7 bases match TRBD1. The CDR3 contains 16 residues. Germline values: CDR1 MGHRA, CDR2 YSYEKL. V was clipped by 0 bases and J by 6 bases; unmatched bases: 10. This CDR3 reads CASSQEPGQRLNGYTF. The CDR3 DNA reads TGCGCCAGCAGCCAAGAACCGGGACAGAGGTTGAATGGCTACACCTTC.

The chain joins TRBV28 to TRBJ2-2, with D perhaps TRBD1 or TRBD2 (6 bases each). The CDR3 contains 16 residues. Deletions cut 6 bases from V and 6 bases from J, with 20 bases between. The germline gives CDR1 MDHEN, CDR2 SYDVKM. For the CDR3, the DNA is TGTGCCAGCAGGAAAAGGGGGGCTCTCACCCCCGGGGAGCTGTTTTTT. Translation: CASRKRGALTPGELFF.

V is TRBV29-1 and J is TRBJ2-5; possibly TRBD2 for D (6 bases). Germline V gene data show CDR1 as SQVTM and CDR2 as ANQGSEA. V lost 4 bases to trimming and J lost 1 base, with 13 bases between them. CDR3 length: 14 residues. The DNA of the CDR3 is TGCAGCGTTGCGCTAGCGCGACTCCAAGAGACCCAGTACTTC. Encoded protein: CSVALARLQETQYF.

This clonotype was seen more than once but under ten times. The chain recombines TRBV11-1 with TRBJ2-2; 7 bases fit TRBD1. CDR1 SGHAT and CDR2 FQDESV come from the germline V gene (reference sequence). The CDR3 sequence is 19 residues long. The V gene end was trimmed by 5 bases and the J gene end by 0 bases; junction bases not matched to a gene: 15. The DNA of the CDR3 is TGTGCCAGCAGCGGGACGGGACAGTATCGACCTTCGAACACCGGGGAGCTGTTTTTT. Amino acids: CASSGTGQYRPSNTGELFF.

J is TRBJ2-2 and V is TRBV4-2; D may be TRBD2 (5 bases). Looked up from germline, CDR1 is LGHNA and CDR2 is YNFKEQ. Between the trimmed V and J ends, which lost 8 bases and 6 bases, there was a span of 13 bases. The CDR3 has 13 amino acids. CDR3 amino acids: CASAGVYAGELFF. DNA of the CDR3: TGTGCCAGCGCCGGGGTATACGCCGGGGAGCTGTTTTTT.

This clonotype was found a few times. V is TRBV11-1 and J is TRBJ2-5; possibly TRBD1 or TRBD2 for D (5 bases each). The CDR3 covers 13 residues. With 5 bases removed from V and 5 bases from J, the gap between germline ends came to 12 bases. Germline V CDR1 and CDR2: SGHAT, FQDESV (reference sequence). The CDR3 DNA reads TGTGCCAGCAGCCCCGGGACCTTCGAGACCCAGTACTTC. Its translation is CASSPGTFETQYF.

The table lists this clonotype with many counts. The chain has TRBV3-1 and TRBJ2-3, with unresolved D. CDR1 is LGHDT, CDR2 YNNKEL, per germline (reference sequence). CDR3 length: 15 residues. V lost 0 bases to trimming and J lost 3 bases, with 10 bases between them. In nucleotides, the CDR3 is TGTGCCAGCAGCCAAGAAGGCGGCTATACAGATACGCAGTATTTT. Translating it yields CASSQEGGYTDTQYF.

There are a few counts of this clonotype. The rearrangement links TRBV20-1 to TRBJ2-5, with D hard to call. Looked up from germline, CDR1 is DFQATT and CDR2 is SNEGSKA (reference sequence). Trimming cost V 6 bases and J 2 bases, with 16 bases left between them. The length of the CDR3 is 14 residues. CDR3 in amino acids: CSAPPGLRQETQYF. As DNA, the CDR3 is TGCAGTGCCCCCCCGGGTTTGCGGCAAGAGACCCAGTACTTC.

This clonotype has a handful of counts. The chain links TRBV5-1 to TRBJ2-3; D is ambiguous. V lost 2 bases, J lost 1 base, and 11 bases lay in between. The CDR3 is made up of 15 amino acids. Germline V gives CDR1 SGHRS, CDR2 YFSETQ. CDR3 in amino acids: CASSFKGSRTDTQYF. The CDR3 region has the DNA TGCGCCAGCAGCTTCAAGGGTTCCCGCACAGATACGCAGTATTTT.

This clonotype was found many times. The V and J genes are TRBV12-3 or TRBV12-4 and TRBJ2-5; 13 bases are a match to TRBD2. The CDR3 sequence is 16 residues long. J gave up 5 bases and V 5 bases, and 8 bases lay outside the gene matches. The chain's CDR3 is CASSPRTSGSVETQYF. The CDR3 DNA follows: TGTGCCAGCAGTCCTCGGACTAGCGGGAGCGTCGAGACCCAGTACTTC.

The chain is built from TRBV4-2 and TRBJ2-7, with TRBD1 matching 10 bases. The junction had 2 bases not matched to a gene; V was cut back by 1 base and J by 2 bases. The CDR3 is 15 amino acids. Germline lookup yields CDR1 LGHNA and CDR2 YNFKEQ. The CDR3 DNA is TGTGCCAGCAGCCAAGCAGACAGGGGGCCCTACGAGCAGTACTTC. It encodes CASSQADRGPYEQYF.

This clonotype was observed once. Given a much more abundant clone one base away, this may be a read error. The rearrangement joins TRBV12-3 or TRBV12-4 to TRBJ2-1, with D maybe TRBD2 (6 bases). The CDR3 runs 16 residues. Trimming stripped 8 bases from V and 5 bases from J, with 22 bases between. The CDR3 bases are TGTGCCAGCGCCCCCGGGGACTGGGAAGTGGACAATGAGCAGTTCTTC. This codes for CASAPGDWEVDNEQFF.

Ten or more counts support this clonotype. CDR3 sequence reads: CATSRDSGGTDTQYF. The CDR3 region has the DNA TGTGCCACCAGCAGAGACAGCGGAGGCACAGATACGCAGTATTTT. The chain joins TRBV15 to TRBJ2-3, with D perhaps matching TRBD2 (5 bases). The CDR3 extends over 15 amino acids. Trimming left V 0 bases short and J 1 base short, with 8 bases between. Germline V gives CDR1 LNHNV, CDR2 YYDKDF (reference sequence).

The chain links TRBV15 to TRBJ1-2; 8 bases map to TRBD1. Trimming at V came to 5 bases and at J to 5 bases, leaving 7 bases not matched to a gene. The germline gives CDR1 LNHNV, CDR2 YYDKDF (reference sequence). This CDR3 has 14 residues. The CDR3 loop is CATSPGTGRYGYTF. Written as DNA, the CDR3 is TGTGCCACCAGCCCAGGGACAGGACGGTATGGCTACACCTTC.

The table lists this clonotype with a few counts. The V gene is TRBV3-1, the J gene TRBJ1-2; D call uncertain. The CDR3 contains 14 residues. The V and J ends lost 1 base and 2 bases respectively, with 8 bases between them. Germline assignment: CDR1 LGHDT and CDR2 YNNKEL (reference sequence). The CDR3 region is CASSQAPDNYGYTF. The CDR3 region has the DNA TGTGCCAGCAGCCAAGCCCCGGACAACTATGGCTACACCTTC.

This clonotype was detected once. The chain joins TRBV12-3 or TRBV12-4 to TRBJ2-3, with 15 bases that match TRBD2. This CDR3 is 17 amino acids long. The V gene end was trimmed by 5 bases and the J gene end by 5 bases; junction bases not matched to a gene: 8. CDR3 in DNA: TGTGCCAGCAGTGCGGTCCCGGGACTAGCGGGAGGAGATACGCAGTATTTT. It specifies CASSAVPGLAGGDTQYF.

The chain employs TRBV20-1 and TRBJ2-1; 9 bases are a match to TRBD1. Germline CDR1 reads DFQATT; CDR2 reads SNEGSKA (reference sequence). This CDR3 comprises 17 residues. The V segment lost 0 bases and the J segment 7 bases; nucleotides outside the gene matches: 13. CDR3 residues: CSAREGPRTGAGNEQFF. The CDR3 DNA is TGCAGTGCTAGAGAAGGTCCGCGGACAGGGGCCGGGAATGAGCAGTTCTTC.

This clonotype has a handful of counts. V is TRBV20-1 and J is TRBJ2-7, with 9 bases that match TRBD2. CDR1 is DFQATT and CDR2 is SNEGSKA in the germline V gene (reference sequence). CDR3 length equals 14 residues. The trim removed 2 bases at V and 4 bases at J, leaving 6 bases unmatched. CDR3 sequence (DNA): TGCAGTGCTAGATTTAGCGGGAGTACGTACGAGCAGTACTTC. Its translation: CSARFSGSTYEQYF.

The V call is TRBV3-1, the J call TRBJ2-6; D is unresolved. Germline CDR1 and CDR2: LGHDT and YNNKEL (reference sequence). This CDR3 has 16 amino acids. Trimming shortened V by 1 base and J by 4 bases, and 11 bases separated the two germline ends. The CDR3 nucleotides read TGTGCCAGCAGCCAAGCATTCTCTCTCGGGGCCAACGTCCTGACTTTC. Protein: CASSQAFSLGANVLTF.

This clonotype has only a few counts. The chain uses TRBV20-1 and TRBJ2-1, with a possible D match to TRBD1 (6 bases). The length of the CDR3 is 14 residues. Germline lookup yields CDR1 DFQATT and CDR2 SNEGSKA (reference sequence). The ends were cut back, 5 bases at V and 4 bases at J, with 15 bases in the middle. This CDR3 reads CSAEPRGGYNEQFF. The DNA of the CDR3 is TGCAGTGCTGAACCTAGAGGGGGATACAATGAGCAGTTCTTC.

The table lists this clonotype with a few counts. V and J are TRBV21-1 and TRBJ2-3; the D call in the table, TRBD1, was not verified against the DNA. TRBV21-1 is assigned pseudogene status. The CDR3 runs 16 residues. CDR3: CARTPPGGTSTDTQYF. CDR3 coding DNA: TGTGCCAGGACTCCCCCAGGGGGGACTAGCACAGATACGCAGTATTTT.

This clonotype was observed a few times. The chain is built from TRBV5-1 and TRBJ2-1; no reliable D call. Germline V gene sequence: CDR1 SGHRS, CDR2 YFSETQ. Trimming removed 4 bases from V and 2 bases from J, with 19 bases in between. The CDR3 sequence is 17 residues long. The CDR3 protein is CASSGRHISTPYNEQFF. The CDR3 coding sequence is TGCGCCAGCAGCGGCAGGCACATTAGCACCCCCTACAATGAGCAGTTCTTC.

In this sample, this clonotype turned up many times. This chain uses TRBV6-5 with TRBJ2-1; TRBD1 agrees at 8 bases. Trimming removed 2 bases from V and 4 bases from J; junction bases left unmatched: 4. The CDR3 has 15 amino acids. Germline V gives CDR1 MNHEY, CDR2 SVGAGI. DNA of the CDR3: TGTGCCAGCAGTTACCCGGACAGGGAATACAATGAGCAGTTCTTC. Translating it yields CASSYPDREYNEQFF.